The 15 T cell receptor beta chains below all came from one sample that was sequenced in a study of T cell changes during pregnancy in multiple sclerosis. Clones were read by immunoSEQ multiplex PCR, and TCRdb kept only the in-frame ones, dropping some. The repertoire holds 35,000 to 45,000 clones, with 91% as singletons. The material sequenced was CD4+ T cells from peripheral blood mononuclear cells, taken in the second trimester of pregnancy. Receptors originate from a female donor in good health, enrolled as a control in a pregnancy study.

The gene calls are TRBV7-3 and TRBJ2-1; D perhaps matches TRBD1 (7 bases). The V gene's germline CDR1 is SGHTA and CDR2 FQGTGA. Between the trimmed V and J ends, which lost 4 bases and 6 bases, there was a span of 16 bases. The CDR3 contains 15 residues. CDR3: CASSSFGTAGNEQFF. DNA of the CDR3: TGTGCCAGCAGCTCTTTCGGGACAGCGGGCAATGAGCAGTTCTTC.

The chain employs TRBV6-5 and TRBJ1-1, with a tentative D call TRBD1 (5 bases). The CDR3 is 12 residues long. With 6 bases removed from V and 7 bases from J, the gap between germline ends came to 12 bases. Germline V gene lookup returns CDR1 MNHEY and CDR2 SVGAGI. Written as DNA, the CDR3 is TGTGCCAGCAGCAACAGGTTTTTTGAAGCTTTCTTT. It specifies CASSNRFFEAFF.

The V call is TRBV18, the J call TRBJ2-2; the D gene is possibly TRBD2 (6 bases). Germline values: CDR1 KGHSH, CDR2 LQKENI. The CDR3 has 15 amino acids. The V end was cut by 0 bases, the J end by 6 bases, with 11 bases between. Here the CDR3 reads CASSPPREWAGELFF. CDR3 sequence (DNA): TGTGCCAGCTCACCACCCCGGGAGTGGGCCGGGGAGCTGTTTTTT.

The chain recombines TRBV15 with TRBJ2-1; 9 positions agree with TRBD2. CDR1 and CDR2 from the germline V gene are LNHNV and YYDKDF (reference sequence). The CDR3 contains 16 residues. J was trimmed by 7 bases and V by 4 bases; bases with no gene match: 11. The CDR3 region is CATSNPLAGGPNEQFF. DNA of the CDR3: TGTGCCACCAGCAATCCCCTTGCGGGAGGGCCTAATGAGCAGTTCTTC.

The J gene is TRBJ2-7, the V gene TRBV19, with D possibly being TRBD1 (5 bases). CDR1 and CDR2 (germline): LNHDA, SQIVND (reference sequence). The CDR3 has 11 residues. V was pared by 3 bases and J by 6 bases, with 6 bases between. Here the CDR3 reads CASSIQGEQYF. CDR3 nucleotides: TGTGCCAGTAGTATCCAGGGCGAGCAGTACTTC.

CDR3 sequence: CASSVVQSTDTQYF. Here the CDR3 DNA reads TGTGCCAGCAGCGTTGTTCAAAGCACAGATACGCAGTATTTT. The chain joins TRBV9 to TRBJ2-3; D not certain. The CDR3 has 14 amino acids. V shed 2 bases and J shed 0 bases, with 7 bases lying between them. CDR1 and CDR2 (germline): SGDLS, YYNGEE.

Only a few counts were recorded for this clone. The chain couples TRBV29-1 to TRBJ1-1; D might be TRBD1 (6 bases). The CDR3 covers 13 residues. CDR1 is SQVTM and CDR2 is ANQGSEA in the germline V gene. Trimming removed 6 bases from V and 0 bases from J, with 11 bases in between. The CDR3 reads CSVQGKMNTEAFF. CDR3 DNA: TGCAGCGTCCAGGGGAAAATGAACACTGAAGCTTTCTTT.

V is TRBV7-2 and J is TRBJ2-5, with D hard to call. V was pared by 5 bases and J by 5 bases, with 6 bases between. There are 11 residues in the CDR3. CDR1 SGHTA and CDR2 FQGNSA come from the germline V gene. In nucleotides, the CDR3 is TGTGCCAGCAGCCCCCTGGAGACCCAGTACTTC. It yields the protein CASSPLETQYF.

The rearrangement joins TRBV4-1 to TRBJ2-7; 11 nucleotides agree with TRBD1. Germline CDR1 and CDR2: MGHRA and YSYEKL. With 1 base clipped from V and 3 bases from J, the junction kept 2 bases outside the gene matches. There are 15 residues in the CDR3. As DNA, the CDR3 is TGCGCCAGCAGCCAAGGGACAGGGGGCAACTACGAGCAGTACTTC. This gives the protein CASSQGTGGNYEQYF.

The chain recombines TRBV5-6 with TRBJ2-1; 7 bases align to TRBD2. Unmatched junction bases numbered 0, after V lost 0 bases and J lost 9 bases. This CDR3 is 12 amino acids long. Germline V gene lookup returns CDR1 SGHDT and CDR2 YYEEEE. The chain's CDR3 is CASSLGGGEQFF. CDR3 sequence (DNA): TGTGCCAGCAGCTTGGGCGGGGGTGAGCAGTTCTTC.

The chain employs TRBV11-2 and TRBJ2-7; 7 bases fit TRBD2. Germline CDR1 and CDR2: SGHAT and FQNNGV. The CDR3 consists of 15 residues. V shed 1 base and J 2 bases; nucleotides not matched to a gene: 5. CDR3 sequence: CASSLVRGGTYEQYF. For the CDR3, the DNA is TGTGCCAGCAGCTTAGTCCGGGGAGGGACCTACGAGCAGTACTTC.

This sequence joins TRBV6-5 and TRBJ1-5; D call uncertain. The ends were cut back, 2 bases at V and 9 bases at J, with 11 bases in the middle. CDR3 length equals 13 residues. Germline lookup yields CDR1 MNHEY and CDR2 SVGAGI. DNA for the CDR3: TGTGCCAGCAGTTACAGTGGGAGGAGGCCCCAGCATTTT. This translates into CASSYSGRRPQHF.

The V gene is TRBV4-2, the J gene TRBJ2-1; D not certain. The V end lost 0 bases, the J end lost 8 bases, and 8 bases lay between the germline ends. Germline V CDR1 and CDR2: LGHNA, YNFKEQ. The CDR3 sequence is 13 residues long. CDR3 coding DNA: TGTGCCAGCAGCCAAGAAAGCACAGATGAGCAGTTCTTC. Translating gives CASSQESTDEQFF.

CDR3 sequence: CAIRTSGSLGQFF. CDR3 coding DNA: TGTGCCATCCGGACTAGCGGGAGTCTTGGACAGTTCTTC. The V and J genes are TRBV6-1 and TRBJ2-1; 13 nucleotides match TRBD2. V gave up 10 bases and J gave up 13 bases; unmatched junction bases: 10. CDR1 and CDR2 from the germline V gene are MNHNS and SASEGT. The CDR3 loop spans 13 amino acids.

This chain connects TRBV28 to TRBJ2-3, with 10 bases fitting TRBD2. The germline gives CDR1 MDHEN, CDR2 SYDVKM. The trim removed 4 bases at V and 5 bases at J, leaving 6 bases unmatched. This CDR3 has 15 amino acids. The CDR3 reads CASSSPGLAKDTQYF. In nucleotides, the CDR3 is TGTGCCAGCAGTTCACCGGGACTAGCGAAAGATACGCAGTATTTT.